This record concerns one TCR beta chain sequence. This sample stems from a study of T cell changes during pregnancy in multiple sclerosis. The germline V gene has CDR1 SGHTA and CDR2 FQGTGA. Losses at the gene ends were 5 bases for V and 5 bases for J; bases not matched to a gene: 8. CDR3 size: 15 residues. TCRdb's copy holds only in-frame clones and misses some; the assay was immunoSEQ multiplex PCR. The table shows 60,000 to 65,000 clones, with approximately 90% occurring only once. This TCR was sampled from a female donor in good health, enrolled as a control in a pregnancy study. The rearrangement links TRBV7-3 to TRBJ2-5; TRBD2 agrees at 10 bases. The sample in question was peripheral blood, obtained in the second trimester of pregnancy. The CDR3 DNA reads as TGTGCCAGCAGCCCCAGCGGGGGGGCTTGGGAGACCCAGTACTTC. It yields the protein CASSPSGGAWETQYF.